Listed below are T cell receptor beta chains from one sample, sequenced in a study of shared clonotypes between healthy human individuals. TCRdb's table, derived via immunoSEQ multiplex PCR, lists solely in-frame clones and lacks some. This table holds hundreds of thousands of clones, roughly 96% found once. Specimen: naive CD8+ T cells sorted from blood. All receptors come from a woman under 40 in good health. Both conserved end residues are part of each CDR3. The D gene is left open where the match is weak. Expanded clones get a size class; other rows say once, few or many, or leave the size out.

.	TRBJ2-1	TRBV5-6	.	CASSLFSHYNEQFF	TGTGCCAGCAGCTTGTTCAGCCACTACAATGAGCAGTTCTTC
.	TRBJ1-2	TRBV5-3	once	CASSPGGYGYTF	TGTGCCAGCAGCCCCGGTGGGTATGGCTACACCTTC
TRBD1	TRBJ1-5	TRBV9	.	CASSYSGTGDQPQHF	TGTGCCAGCAGCTATTCCGGGACAGGGGATCAGCCCCAGCATTTT
TRBD1	TRBJ1-2	TRBV27	.	CASGFTGALGYGYTF	TGTGCCAGCGGGTTTACAGGGGCGCTTGGCTATGGCTACACCTTC
TRBD1	TRBJ1-2	TRBV27	.	CASSPGQGDGYTF	TGTGCCAGCAGCCCGGGACAGGGAGATGGCTACACCTTC
.	TRBJ2-7	TRBV28	.	CASSFWGRDEQYF	TGTGCCAGCAGTTTTTGGGGCCGGGACGAGCAGTACTTC
.	TRBJ2-7	TRBV5-1	.	CASSRTQTSSYEQYF	TGCGCCAGCAGCAGGACACAGACGAGCTCCTACGAGCAGTACTTC
TRBD1	TRBJ2-3	TRBV9	.	CASSETRTGVTDTQYF	TGTGCCAGCAGCGAAACCCGGACAGGGGTAACAGATACGCAGTATTTT
TRBD2	TRBJ2-7	TRBV6-5	.	CASSPLAGPPYEQYF	TGTGCCAGCAGCCCACTAGCGGGACCTCCCTACGAGCAGTACTTC
TRBD2	TRBJ2-7	TRBV28	.	CASSQRGEREIYEQYF	TGTGCCAGCAGTCAAAGAGGGGAGCGGGAAATCTACGAGCAGTACTTC
.	TRBJ1-4	TRBV7-6	once	CASSFEGPNEKLFF	TGTGCCAGCAGCTTTGAGGGACCTAATGAAAAACTGTTTTTT
TRBD1	TRBJ2-5	TRBV7-8	.	CASSLVAGGWETQYF	TGTGCCAGCAGCTTAGTAGCAGGGGGCTGGGAGACCCAGTACTTC
.	TRBJ2-1	TRBV5-6	.	CASTPRRGSYNEQFF	TGTGCCAGTACGCCGAGGAGGGGATCCTACAATGAGCAGTTCTTC
TRBD2	TRBJ2-7	TRBV27	once	CASSSGTSGRTQQYF	TGTGCCAGCAGTTCGGGGACTAGCGGGAGAACCCAGCAGTACTTC
TRBD2	TRBJ2-1	TRBV27	.	CASSLQGREGLNNEQFF	TGTGCCAGCAGTTTACAGGGGCGGGAGGGCCTGAACAATGAGCAGTTCTTC
TRBD2	TRBJ2-3	TRBV7-9	.	CASGIAGGPGTDTQYF	TGTGCCAGCGGGATAGCGGGAGGGCCGGGGACAGATACGCAGTATTTT
TRBD2	TRBJ2-4	TRBV27	.	CASRTRLAALAKNIQYF	TGTGCCAGCAGGACGCGACTAGCGGCCTTAGCCAAAAACATTCAGTACTTC